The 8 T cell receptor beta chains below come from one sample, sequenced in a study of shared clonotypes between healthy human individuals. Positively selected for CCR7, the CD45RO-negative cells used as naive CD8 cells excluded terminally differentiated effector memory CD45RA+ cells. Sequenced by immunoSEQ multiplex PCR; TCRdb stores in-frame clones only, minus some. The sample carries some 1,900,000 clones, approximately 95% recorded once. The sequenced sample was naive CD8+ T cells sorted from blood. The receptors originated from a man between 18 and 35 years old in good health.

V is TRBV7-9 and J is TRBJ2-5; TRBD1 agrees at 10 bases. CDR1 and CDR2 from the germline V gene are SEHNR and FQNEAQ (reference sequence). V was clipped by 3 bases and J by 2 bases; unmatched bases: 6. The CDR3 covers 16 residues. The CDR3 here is CASSFSLGQGQETQYF. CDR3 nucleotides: TGTGCCAGCAGCTTTTCCCTGGGACAGGGGCAAGAGACCCAGTACTTC.

The DNA of the CDR3 is TGCGCCAGCAGCCATTCGGGACAGTCCTACAATGAGCAGTTCTTC. Protein product: CASSHSGQSYNEQFF. The chain joins TRBV4-1 to TRBJ2-1; 7 bases agree with TRBD1. Trimming removed 3 bases from V and 1 base from J; junction bases left unmatched: 3. Germline CDR1 is MGHRA and CDR2 is YSYEKL. CDR3 length: 15 amino acids.

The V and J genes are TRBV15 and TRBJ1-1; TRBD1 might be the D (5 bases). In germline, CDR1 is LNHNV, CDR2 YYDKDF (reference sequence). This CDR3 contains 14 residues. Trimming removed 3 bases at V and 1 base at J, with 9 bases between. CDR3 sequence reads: CATSSTGANTEAFF. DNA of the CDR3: TGTGCCACCAGCAGCACCGGGGCGAACACTGAAGCTTTCTTT.

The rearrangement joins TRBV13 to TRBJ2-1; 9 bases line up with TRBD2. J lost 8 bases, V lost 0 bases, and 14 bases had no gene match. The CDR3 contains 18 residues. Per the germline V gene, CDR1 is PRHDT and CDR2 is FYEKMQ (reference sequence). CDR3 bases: TGTGCCAGCAGCTTAGGCCTAGGAGTAGCGGGAGATGAGGATGAGCAGTTCTTC. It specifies CASSLGLGVAGDEDEQFF.

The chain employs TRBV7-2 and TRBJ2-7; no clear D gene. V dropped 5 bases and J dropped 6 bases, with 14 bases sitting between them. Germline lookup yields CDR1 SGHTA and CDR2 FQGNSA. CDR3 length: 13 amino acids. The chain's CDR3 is CASSPLSPLEQYF. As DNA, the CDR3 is TGTGCCAGCAGCCCCCTCTCCCCCCTCGAGCAGTACTTC.

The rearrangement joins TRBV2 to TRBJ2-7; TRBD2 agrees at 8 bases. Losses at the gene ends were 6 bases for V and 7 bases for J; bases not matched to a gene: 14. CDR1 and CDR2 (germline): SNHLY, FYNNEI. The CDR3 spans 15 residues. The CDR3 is CASRGTSAPPSEQYF. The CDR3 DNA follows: TGTGCCAGCAGGGGGACTAGTGCCCCTCCCTCTGAGCAGTACTTC. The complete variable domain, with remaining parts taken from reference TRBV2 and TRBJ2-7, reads EPEVTQTPSHQVTQMGQEVILRCVPISNHLYFYWYRQILGQKVEFLVSFYNNEISEKSEIFDDQFSVERPDGSNFTLKIRSTKLEDSAMYFCASRGTSAPPSEQYFGPGTRLTVT.

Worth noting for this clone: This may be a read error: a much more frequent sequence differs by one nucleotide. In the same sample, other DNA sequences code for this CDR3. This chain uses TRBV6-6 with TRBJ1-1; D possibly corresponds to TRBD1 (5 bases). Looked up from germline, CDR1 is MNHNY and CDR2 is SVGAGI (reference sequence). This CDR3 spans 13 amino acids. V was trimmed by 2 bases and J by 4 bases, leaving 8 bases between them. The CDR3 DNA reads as TGTGCCAGCAGTTACGGGGGGAGCACTGAAGCTTTCTTT. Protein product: CASSYGGSTEAFF.

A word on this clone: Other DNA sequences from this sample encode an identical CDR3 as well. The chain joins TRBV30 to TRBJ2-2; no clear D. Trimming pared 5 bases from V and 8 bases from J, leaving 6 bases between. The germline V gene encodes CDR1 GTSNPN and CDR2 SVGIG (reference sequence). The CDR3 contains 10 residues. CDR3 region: CAWEGGELFF. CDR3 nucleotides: TGTGCCTGGGAAGGAGGGGAGCTGTTTTTT.